This T cell receptor beta chain derives from a study of immune heterogeneity within non-small cell lung tumors. It was with 32 V and 13 J primers that multiplex PCR amplified TCR beta CDR3. Using its own MiXCR run on the multiplex PCR reads, TCRdb lists one record per CDR3 protein. The sample yields approximately 20,000 distinct CDR3 sequences, 25% to 30% seen once. Germline CDR1 and CDR2: SGHRS and YFSETQ. The CDR3 spans 14 residues. The V end was cut by 0 bases, the J end by 1 base, with 7 bases between. Bulk tumor genomic DNA, 600 to 650 ng per sample, was used as template. Surgical sampling yielded several biopsies per primary tumor (spaced far apart). With untreated, newly diagnosed non-small cell lung cancer, the patients went on to undergo curative surgery. Findings of the study overall: Within a patient, dominant CDR3 beta clonotypes were shared across sites, though different locations had unique frequent clones.

Sample share makes this clonotype medium-sized. Its specificity is unknown. The rearrangement joins TRBV5-1 to TRBJ1-1; the D is unclear. Sequencing was done on a sample of lung tumor tissue. This TCR derives from a man aged 40-50 years with non-small cell lung cancer. DNA for the CDR3: TGCGCCAGCAGCTTGGAACGGACGAACACTGAAGCTTTCTTT. Protein: CASSLERTNTEAFF. The complete variable domain, with remaining parts taken from reference TRBV5-1 and TRBJ1-1, reads KAGVTQTPRYLIKTRGQQVTLSCSPISGHRSVSWYQQTPGQGLQFLFEYFSETQRNKGNFPGRFSGRQFSNSRSEMNVSTLELGDSALYLCASSLERTNTEAFFGQGTRLTVV.